This T cell receptor (beta chain) was recorded in a study of blood T cell repertoires in COVID-19. At the level of the study: From T cells, B-cell-depleted T cells, or PBMCs came the material, which was cDNA or gDNA.

Data came from immunoSEQ multiplex PCR; TCRdb stores just in-frame clones and leaves some out. The sample has under 200,000 clones; 70% to 90% are singletons. The source of this sequence is a woman younger than 35 who had recovered from COVID-19. Specimen: PBMCs or T cells enriched from blood (not recorded which).

In DNA form, the CDR3 reads TGTGCCAGCAGCTTAGCTCGGAGGGCCGAGGAGACCCAGTACTTC. Amino acid sequence: CASSLARRAEETQYF. V is TRBV7-2 and J is TRBJ2-5, with D tentatively TRBD2 (6 bases). The CDR3 length is 15 residues. The germline V and J ends were trimmed by 0 bases and 5 bases, with 13 bases remaining between them. Per the germline V gene, CDR1 is SGHTA and CDR2 is FQGNSA.